This entry features one T cell receptor (beta chain) sequence. The data stem from a study of blood T cell repertoires in COVID-19. Study at large: From the United States, Italy and Spain came samples of acute and convalescent COVID-19. PBMCs, B-cell-depleted T cells, or T cells provided the cDNA or gDNA that made up the material.

Per the original methods: Reference gene primer amplification gave estimated nucleated cell counts. Some clones are missing from TCRdb's copy, which holds only in-frame ones; the method was immunoSEQ multiplex PCR. V and J calls and clone size are copied from that table; D and trimming were computed from the DNA. The repertoire holds fewer than 200,000 clones, with around 72% as singletons. The receptor comes from a woman of 80 years or more with acute or convalescent COVID-19. The sample taken for sequencing was peripheral blood.

CDR3 amino acids: CASMGLEQETQYF. CDR3 coding DNA: TGTGCCAGCATGGGACTAGAACAAGAGACCCAGTACTTC. V usage is TRBV6-6 and J usage is TRBJ2-5; 8 bases match TRBD2. The CDR3 spans 13 residues. CDR1 and CDR2 from the germline V gene are MNHNY and SVGAGI (reference sequence). Losses at the gene ends were 7 bases for V and 2 bases for J; bases not matched to a gene: 3.